The entry that follows covers one T cell receptor beta chain sequence. Its specificity is not known. The donors formed part of the roughly 120-subject validation cohort, distinct from the roughly 620-subject first cohort. Losses at the gene ends were 4 bases for V and 4 bases for J; bases not matched to a gene: 7. Germline CDR1 reads SQVTM; CDR2 reads ANQGSEA. This CDR3 comprises 14 residues. The sample originates from a study of cytomegalovirus exposure and HLA in healthy donors. Whole-study results and caveats: TCR clusters originating in the first cohort tended to co-occur in the 120 validation repertoires, according to a later analysis. Most TCR sequences were uncommon, yet certain public TCRs appeared in many donors. Diagnosis of cytomegalovirus status made by the classifier reportedly showed high specificity and sensitivity.

Clones were read by immunoSEQ multiplex PCR, and TCRdb kept only the in-frame ones, dropping some. The sample has about 56,000 clones; 89% are singletons. The material sequenced was PBMCs. This chain joins TRBV29-1 and TRBJ2-3; 8 bases fit TRBD2. This TCR came from a woman younger than 30 in good health and CMV-seronegative. The CDR3 sequence is CSVGREGLADTQYF. CDR3 bases: TGCAGCGTTGGACGGGAGGGACTCGCAGATACGCAGTATTTT.